This T cell receptor (beta chain) appears in the sequencing data of a study of blood T cell repertoires in COVID-19. As for the study in general: Researchers got acute and convalescent COVID-19 samples from the United States, Italy and Spain. Sample material is recorded as cDNA or gDNA derived from T cells, B-cell-depleted T cells, or PBMCs.

The V gene lost 4 bases and the J gene lost 6 bases, with 18 bases spanning the gap. CDR3 length equals 15 residues. Germline-derived CDR1 and CDR2 are LNHDA and SQIVND (reference sequence). Enrolled during active infection, Seattle patients were then followed longitudinally. How the authors handled the data: Scientists estimated how many nucleated cells there were by amplifying reference gene primers. Measured with immunoSEQ multiplex PCR; TCRdb has only the in-frame clones, and not every one. V and J calls and clone size follow that table, whereas D and trimming were derived from the DNA. In the table there are tens of thousands of clones, 91% of which are singletons.

The source is a man in his forties with COVID-19, enrolled during active disease. Sequenced: peripheral blood. The rearrangement links TRBV19 to TRBJ1-1, with D possibly being TRBD1 (6 bases). The CDR3 sequence is CASSTDRRGFAEAFF. CDR3 nucleotide sequence: TGTGCCAGTAGTACAGACAGGAGGGGCTTCGCTGAAGCTTTCTTT.